The clone carrying this T cell receptor (beta chain) has just a few counts. These data belong to a study of blood T cell repertoires in COVID-19. Study-wide context: The origin of the acute and convalescent COVID-19 samples was the United States, Italy and Spain.

Clones were sequenced by immunoSEQ multiplex PCR, and TCRdb holds only the in-frame ones, with some missing. The table has around 450,000 clones, 90% seen once. Assignment of participants to cohorts was predicated upon participant-reported clinical history. Donors in Cohort 3 who had recovered were those with two negative PCRs, healthcare professional clearance, or resolution of their symptoms. This receptor was identified in a man younger than 35 who had recovered from COVID-19. Sequenced input: PBMCs or T cells enriched from blood (not recorded which).

The CDR3 DNA sequence: TGTGCCTGTGAACAGGGAACTGGAAACACCATATATTTT. This sequence encodes CACEQGTGNTIYF. The gene calls are TRBV30 and TRBJ1-3; weak D call: TRBD1 (6 bases). The CDR3 totals 13 residues. Trimming left V 6 bases short and J 2 bases short, with 11 bases between. Looked up from germline, CDR1 is GTSNPN and CDR2 is SVGIG (reference sequence).